A single sample is the source of the 4 T cell receptor beta chains below, sequenced in a study of Ad26.COV2.S vaccination and SARS-CoV-2 variants. The table came from immunoSEQ multiplex PCR; TCRdb's copy has only in-frame clones and leaves some out. The sample contains hundreds of thousands of clones, about 89% of which appear only once. Stated treatment: 15 to 20 received Ad26.COV2.S at low or high dose, single or two shots; roughly five received placebo; per-sample allocation not given. It was on day 63 after the first vaccine or placebo injection that samples were taken. The sequences come from peripheral blood, collected in a trial of Ad26.COV2.S vaccine versus placebo. The receptor set was obtained from a person between 18 and 60 years old who received the Ad26.COV2.S COVID-19 vaccine or a placebo.

The chain joins TRBV7-3 to TRBJ2-2; 7 nucleotides line up with TRBD1. The CDR3 covers 14 residues. The germline CDR1 and CDR2 sequences are SGHTA and FQGTGA. V dropped 5 bases and J dropped 4; count of bases not matched to a gene: 4. CDR3 protein: CASSLKGATGELFF. DNA for the CDR3: TGTGCCAGCAGCCTAAAGGGGGCCACCGGGGAGCTGTTTTTT.

J is TRBJ2-1 and V is TRBV4-3; 8 positions match TRBD1. The CDR3 extends over 16 amino acids. V lost 0 bases to trimming and J lost 10 bases; unmatched junction nucleotides: 11. Germline loops: CDR1 LGHNA, CDR2 YSLEER. CDR3 sequence: CASSQDRTGGSAEQFF. In nucleotides, the CDR3 is TGCGCCAGCAGCCAAGATCGAACAGGGGGTAGCGCAGAGCAGTTCTTC.

The V gene is TRBV5-1, the J gene TRBJ2-3; D is unresolved. Trimming shortened V by 4 bases and J by 2 bases, and 8 bases separated the two germline ends. Germline V gene sequence: CDR1 SGHRS, CDR2 YFSETQ. The CDR3 has 13 amino acids. The CDR3, as DNA: TGCGCCAGCAGCCAGCAATTCACAGATACGCAGTATTTT. The encoded protein is CASSQQFTDTQYF.

The chain uses TRBV7-2 and TRBJ2-7, with D perhaps TRBD2 (6 bases). Germline CDR1 is SGHTA and CDR2 is FQGNSA. Trimming removed 3 bases from V and 3 bases from J, with 12 bases in between. The CDR3 has 14 amino acids. The CDR3 is CASSFGTVYYEQYF. The CDR3 DNA is TGTGCCAGCAGCTTCGGGACTGTTTACTACGAGCAGTACTTC.